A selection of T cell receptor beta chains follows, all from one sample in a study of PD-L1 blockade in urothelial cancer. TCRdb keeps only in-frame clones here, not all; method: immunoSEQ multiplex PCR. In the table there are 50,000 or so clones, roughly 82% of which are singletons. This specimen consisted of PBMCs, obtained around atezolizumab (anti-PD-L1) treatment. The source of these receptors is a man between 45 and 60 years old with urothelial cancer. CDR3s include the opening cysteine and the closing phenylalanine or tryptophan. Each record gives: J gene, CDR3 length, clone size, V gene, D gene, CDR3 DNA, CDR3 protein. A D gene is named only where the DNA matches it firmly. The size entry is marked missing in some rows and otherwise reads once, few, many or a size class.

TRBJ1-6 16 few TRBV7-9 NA TGTGCCAGCAGCCACACTGAAGGACTCACTAATTCACCCCTCCACTTT CASSHTEGLTNSPLHF
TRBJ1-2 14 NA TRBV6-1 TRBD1 TGTGCCAGCAGTGAGGCCCCAGGACAGGCGGGCTACACCTTC CASSEAPGQAGYTF
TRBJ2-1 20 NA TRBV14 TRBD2 TGTGCCAGCAGCTCCAGGAGGACTAGCGGGAGGGCCGAATTCAACAATGAGCAGTTCTTC CASSSRRTSGRAEFNNEQFF
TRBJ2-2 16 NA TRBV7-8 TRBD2 TGTGCCAGCAGCCGGACTAGTCGGGTGAACACCGGGGAGCTGTTTTTT CASSRTSRVNTGELFF
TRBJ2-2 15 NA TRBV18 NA TGTGCCAGCTCACCAGGCCTTATGAACACCGGGGAGCTGTTTTTT CASSPGLMNTGELFF
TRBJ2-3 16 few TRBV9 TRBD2 TGTGCCAGCAGTCGTCTGGGACTAGCTATCGCAGATACGCAGTATTTT CASSRLGLAIADTQYF
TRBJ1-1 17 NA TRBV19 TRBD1 TGTGCCAGTAGTCCAAGACCGACTGGGACAGGGAACACTGAAGCTTTCTTT CASSPRPTGTGNTEAFF
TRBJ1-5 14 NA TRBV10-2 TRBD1 TGCGCCAGCAGACAGACAGGGAGCGATCAGCCCCAGCATTTT CASRQTGSDQPQHF
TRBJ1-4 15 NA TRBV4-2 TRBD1 TGTGCCAGCAGCCCTCGGACAGGGTCCAATGAAAAACTGTTTTTT CASSPRTGSNEKLFF
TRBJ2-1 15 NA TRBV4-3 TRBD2 TGCGCCAGCAGCCAAGGTCTAGCGGAAGACAATGAGCAGTTCTTC CASSQGLAEDNEQFF
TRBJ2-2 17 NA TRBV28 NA TGTGCCAGCAGTTCCACTCAGGGCTTTCTAGGAGTCGGGGAGCTGTTTTTT CASSSTQGFLGVGELFF
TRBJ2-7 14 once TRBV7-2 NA TGTGCCAGCAGCCTTAAACGGGAAGTTGCGGAGCAGTACTTC CASSLKREVAEQYF
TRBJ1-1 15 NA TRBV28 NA TGTGCCAGCAGTTTGGTGGCTGGGCCCCACACTGAAGCTTTCTTT CASSLVAGPHTEAFF
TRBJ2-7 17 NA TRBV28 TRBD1 TGTGCCAGCAGTTTATTCAGGGGGACCTCTAGCTCCTACGAGCAGTACTTC CASSLFRGTSSSYEQYF
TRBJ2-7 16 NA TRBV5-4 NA TGTGCCAGCAGCGCAAGAGCCAGGGGGGTCAAAGACGAGCAGTACTTC CASSARARGVKDEQYF
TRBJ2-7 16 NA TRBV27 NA TGTGCCAGCAGTTTAAGCCTAGGGACTCAATCCTACGAGCAGTACTTC CASSLSLGTQSYEQYF
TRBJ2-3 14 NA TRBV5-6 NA TGTGCCAGCAGCTTGTTGGGGTCAGGGGGGTATCGTTATTTT CASSLLGSGGYRYF
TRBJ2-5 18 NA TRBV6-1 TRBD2 TGTGCCAGCAGTGCCGGACTAGCGGGGGCCATGTGGGGTGAGACCCAGTACTTC CASSAGLAGAMWGETQYF
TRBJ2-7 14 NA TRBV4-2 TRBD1 TGTGCCAGCAGCCTCGGGACAGGGAGTGGCGAGCAGTACTTC CASSLGTGSGEQYF
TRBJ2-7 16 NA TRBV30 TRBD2 TGTGCCTGGAACCGGGGGGGGACTAGCGGGAGGTACGAGCAGTACTTC CAWNRGGTSGRYEQYF
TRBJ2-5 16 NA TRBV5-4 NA TGTGCCAGCAGCTTGGTCTCCGGGGTTATGGAAGAGACCCAGTACTTC CASSLVSGVMEETQYF
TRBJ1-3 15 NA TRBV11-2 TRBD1 TGTGCCAGCAGCTTTAAACAGGGGGGTGGAAACACCATATATTTT CASSFKQGGGNTIYF
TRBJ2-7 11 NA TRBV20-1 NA TGCAGTGCTAGACGGGACTACGAGCAGTACTTC CSARRDYEQYF
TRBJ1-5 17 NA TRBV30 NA TGTGCCTGGAGTGTCAGCAGGTTGCAGGGAAGCAATCAGCCCCAGCATTTT CAWSVSRLQGSNQPQHF
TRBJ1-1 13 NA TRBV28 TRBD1 TGTGCCAGCAGTGCACCCGGGACAGATGAAGCTTTCTTT CASSAPGTDEAFF
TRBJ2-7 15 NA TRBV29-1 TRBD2 TGCAGCGCGTTGGGGGGGAGGACTAGCGGAAACGAGCAGTACTTC CSALGGRTSGNEQYF
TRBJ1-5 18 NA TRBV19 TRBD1 TGTGCCAGTAGTATTGGGGGACAGGGAAGTTATAGCAATCAGCCCCAGCATTTT CASSIGGQGSYSNQPQHF
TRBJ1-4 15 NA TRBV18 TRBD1 TGTGCCAGCTCCCCGGGACAGGGTTTTGGAGAAAAACTGTTTTTT CASSPGQGFGEKLFF
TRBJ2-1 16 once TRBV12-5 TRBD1 TGTGCTAGTGGTTTGGTCACAGGGGCCTCCTACAATGAGCAGTTCTTC CASGLVTGASYNEQFF
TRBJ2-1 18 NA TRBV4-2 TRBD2 TGTGCCAGCAGCCAAGATACGACTAGCGGGGGGGCGTGGAATGAGCAGTTCTTC CASSQDTTSGGAWNEQFF
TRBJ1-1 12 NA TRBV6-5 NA TGTGCCAGCAGTTACAGGGGGTTCGAAGCTTTCTTT CASSYRGFEAFF
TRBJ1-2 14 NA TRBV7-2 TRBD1 TGTGCCAGCAGCTGGCCGGGACAGGGCTATGGCTACACCTTC CASSWPGQGYGYTF
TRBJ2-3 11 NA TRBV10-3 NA TGTGCCACCGAACAGGTTGATACGCAGTATTTT CATEQVDTQYF
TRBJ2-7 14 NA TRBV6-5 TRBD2 TGTGCCAGCAGTTACCGGGGGGGTTCCTACGAGCAGTACTTC CASSYRGGSYEQYF
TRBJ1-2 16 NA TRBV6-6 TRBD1 TGTGCCAGCAGTGGGGGGAGGGACAGGGGGATCTATGGCTACACCTTC CASSGGRDRGIYGYTF
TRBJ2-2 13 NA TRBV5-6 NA TGTGCCAGCAGCTTCTGGGGGCTCGGGGAGCTGTTTTTT CASSFWGLGELFF
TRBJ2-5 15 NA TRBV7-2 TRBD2 TGTGCCAGCAGCCGGAATGGGGGGGGCCAAGAGACCCAGTACTTC CASSRNGGGQETQYF
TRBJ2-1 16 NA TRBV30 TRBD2 TGTGCCTGGAAGCAACTAGCGGGAGTAACCTACAATGAGCAGTTCTTC CAWKQLAGVTYNEQFF
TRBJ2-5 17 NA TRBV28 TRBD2 TGTGCCAGCAGTTTATGGGGTAGCGGGAGGCCGCAAGAGACCCAGTACTTC CASSLWGSGRPQETQYF
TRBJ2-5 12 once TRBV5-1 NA TGCGCCAGCCTCGGGGGAGAAGAGACCCAGTACTTC CASLGGEETQYF
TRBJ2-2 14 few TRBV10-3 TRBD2 TGTGCCATCACCGGACTAGCCGAGACCGGGGAGCTGTTTTTT CAITGLAETGELFF
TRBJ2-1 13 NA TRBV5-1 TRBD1 TGCGCCAGCAGCTTGGGCACAGGGGGTGAGCAGTTCTTC CASSLGTGGEQFF
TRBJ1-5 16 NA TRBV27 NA TGTGCCAGCAGACCCAAGACGGGTCTGAACAATCAGCCCCAGCATTTT CASRPKTGLNNQPQHF
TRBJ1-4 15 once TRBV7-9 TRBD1 TGTGCCAGCAGCCTGCCGGGACAGTTTAATGAAAAACTGTTTTTT CASSLPGQFNEKLFF
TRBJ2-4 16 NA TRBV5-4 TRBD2 TGTGCCAGCAGCTTGGATCAAGCGGGGGCCAAAAACATTCAGTACTTC CASSLDQAGAKNIQYF
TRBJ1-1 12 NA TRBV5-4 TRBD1 TGTGCCAGCAGCTCACAGGGGGCTGAAGCTTTCTTT CASSSQGAEAFF
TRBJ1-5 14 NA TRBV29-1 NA TGCAGCGTTGCGTTCGGGACTCAAAATCAGCCCCAGCATTTT CSVAFGTQNQPQHF
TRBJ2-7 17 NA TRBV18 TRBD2 TGTGCCAGCTCACGAGGGACTAGCGGGAGACAGCCCTACGAGCAGTACTTC CASSRGTSGRQPYEQYF
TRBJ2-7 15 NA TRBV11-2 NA TGTGCCAGCAGCTTAGATCGCCGGGAGTTACACGAGCAGTACTTC CASSLDRRELHEQYF
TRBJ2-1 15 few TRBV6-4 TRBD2 TGTGCCAGCAGTAGTCAAGCGGGAGGGCCCGATGAGCAGTTCTTC CASSSQAGGPDEQFF
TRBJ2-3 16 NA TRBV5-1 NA TGCGCCAGCAGCTTGGTGCTCGGGAAAGGCACAGATACGCAGTATTTT CASSLVLGKGTDTQYF
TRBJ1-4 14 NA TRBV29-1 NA TGCAGCGCCGAATCCCGCCAGGGAGGAGAAAAACTGTTTTTT CSAESRQGGEKLFF
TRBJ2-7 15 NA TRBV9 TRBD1 TGTGCCAGCAGCGGAAAGACAGGGAGCTCCTACGAGCAGTACTTC CASSGKTGSSYEQYF
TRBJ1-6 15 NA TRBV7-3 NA TGTGCCAGCAGCTTATTCTCGGGGTCGGATTCACCCCTCCACTTT CASSLFSGSDSPLHF
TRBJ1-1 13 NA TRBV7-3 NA TGTGCCAGCAGCGCCAGAATGAACACTGAAGCTTTCTTT CASSARMNTEAFF
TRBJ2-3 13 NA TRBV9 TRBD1 TGTGCCAGCAGCTCAGGACAGGGCATCACGCAGTATTTT CASSSGQGITQYF
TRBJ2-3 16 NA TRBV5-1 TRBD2 TGCGCCAGCAGCGTGGTCCTAGCGGTTCACACAGATACGCAGTATTTT CASSVVLAVHTDTQYF
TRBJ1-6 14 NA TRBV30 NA TGTGCCTGGAGAGGGACTCGGGAGAATTCACCCCTCCACTTT CAWRGTRENSPLHF
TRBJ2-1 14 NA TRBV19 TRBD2 TGTGCCAGGATAGGGACTACCGATAACAATGAGCAGTTCTTC CARIGTTDNNEQFF
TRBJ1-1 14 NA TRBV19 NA TGTGCCAGTAGTACCCAGGGGTTGGACACTGAAGCTTTCTTT CASSTQGLDTEAFF